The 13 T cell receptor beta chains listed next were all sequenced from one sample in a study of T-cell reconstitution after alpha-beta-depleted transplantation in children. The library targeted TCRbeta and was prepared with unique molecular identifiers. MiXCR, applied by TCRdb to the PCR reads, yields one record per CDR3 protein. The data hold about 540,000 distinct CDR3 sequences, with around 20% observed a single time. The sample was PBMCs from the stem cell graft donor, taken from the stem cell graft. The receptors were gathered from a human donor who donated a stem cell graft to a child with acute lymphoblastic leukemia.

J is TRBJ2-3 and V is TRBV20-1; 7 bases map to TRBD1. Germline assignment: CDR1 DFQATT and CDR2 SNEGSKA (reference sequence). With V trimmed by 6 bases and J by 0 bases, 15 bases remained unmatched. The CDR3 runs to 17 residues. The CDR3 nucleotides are TGCAGTGCCGCCGGGACAGCACACCTGAAGAGCACAGATACGCAGTATTTT. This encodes CSAAGTAHLKSTDTQYF.

CDR3 sequence: CASEDRDVRNTEAFF. The CDR3 DNA is TGTGCCAGCGAGGATCGGGACGTACGGAACACTGAAGCTTTCTTT. The genes are TRBV15 and TRBJ1-1; TRBD1 might be the D (5 bases). The V gene lost 10 bases and the J gene lost 1 base, with 19 bases spanning the gap. The CDR3 contains 15 residues. Looked up from germline, CDR1 is LNHNV and CDR2 is YYDKDF (reference sequence).

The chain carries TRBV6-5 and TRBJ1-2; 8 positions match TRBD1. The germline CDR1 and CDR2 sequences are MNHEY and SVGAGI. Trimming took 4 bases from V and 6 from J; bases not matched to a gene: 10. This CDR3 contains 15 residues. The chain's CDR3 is CASSLFGQGDHGYTF. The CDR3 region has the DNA TGTGCCAGCAGTTTATTCGGACAGGGAGACCATGGCTACACCTTC.

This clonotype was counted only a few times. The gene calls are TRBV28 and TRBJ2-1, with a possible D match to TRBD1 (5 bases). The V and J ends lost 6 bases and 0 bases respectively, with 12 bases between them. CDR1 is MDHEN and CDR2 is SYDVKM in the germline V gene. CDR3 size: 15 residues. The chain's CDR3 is CASSQDTSSYNEQFF. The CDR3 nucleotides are TGTGCCAGCAGCCAGGACACGAGCTCCTACAATGAGCAGTTCTTC.

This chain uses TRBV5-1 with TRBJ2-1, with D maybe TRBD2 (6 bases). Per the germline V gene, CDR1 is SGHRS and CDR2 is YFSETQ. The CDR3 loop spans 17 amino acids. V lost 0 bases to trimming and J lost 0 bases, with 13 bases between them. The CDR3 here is CASSLGLGRDSYNEQFF. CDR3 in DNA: TGCGCCAGCAGCTTGGGACTAGGCCGAGACTCCTACAATGAGCAGTTCTTC.

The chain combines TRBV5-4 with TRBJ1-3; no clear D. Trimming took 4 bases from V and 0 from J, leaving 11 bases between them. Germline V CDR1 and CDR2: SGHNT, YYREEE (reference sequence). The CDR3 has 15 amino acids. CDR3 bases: TGTGCCAGCAGCGGGAGCCTAACCTCTGGAAACACCATATATTTT. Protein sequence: CASSGSLTSGNTIYF.

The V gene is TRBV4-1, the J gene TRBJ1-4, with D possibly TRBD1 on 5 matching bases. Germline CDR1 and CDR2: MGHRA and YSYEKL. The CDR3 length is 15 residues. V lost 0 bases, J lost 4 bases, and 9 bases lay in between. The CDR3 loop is CASSQEAGNNEKLFF. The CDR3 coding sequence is TGCGCCAGCAGCCAAGAAGCAGGGAATAATGAAAAACTGTTTTTT.

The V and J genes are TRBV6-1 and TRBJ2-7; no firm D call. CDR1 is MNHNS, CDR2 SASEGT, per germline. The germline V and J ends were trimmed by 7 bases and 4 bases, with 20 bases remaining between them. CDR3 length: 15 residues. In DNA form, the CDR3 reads TGTGCCAGCAACCTTGTCCCGTATCAGAAATACGAGCAGTACTTC. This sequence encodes CASNLVPYQKYEQYF.

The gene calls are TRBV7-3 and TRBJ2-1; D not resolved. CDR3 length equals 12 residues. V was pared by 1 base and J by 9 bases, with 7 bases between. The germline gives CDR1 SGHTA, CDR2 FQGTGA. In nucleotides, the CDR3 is TGTGCCAGCAGCTTAAATAAGGTTGAGCAGTTCTTC. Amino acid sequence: CASSLNKVEQFF.

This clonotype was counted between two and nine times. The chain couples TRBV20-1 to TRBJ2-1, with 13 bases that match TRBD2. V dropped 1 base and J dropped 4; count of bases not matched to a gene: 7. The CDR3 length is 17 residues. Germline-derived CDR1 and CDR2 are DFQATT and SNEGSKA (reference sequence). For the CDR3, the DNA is TGCAGTGCTAGAGTGGAGTGGGGACTAGCGGGATACAATGAGCAGTTCTTC. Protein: CSARVEWGLAGYNEQFF.

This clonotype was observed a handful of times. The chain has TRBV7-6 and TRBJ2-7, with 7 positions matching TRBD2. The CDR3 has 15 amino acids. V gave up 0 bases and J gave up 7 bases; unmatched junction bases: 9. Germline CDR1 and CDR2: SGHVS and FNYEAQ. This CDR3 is CASSLAREEVREQYF. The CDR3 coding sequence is TGTGCCAGCAGCTTAGCCCGGGAGGAGGTACGAGAGCAGTACTTC. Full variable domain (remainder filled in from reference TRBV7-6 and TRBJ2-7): GAGVSQSPRYKVTKRGQDVALRCDPISGHVSLYWYRQALGQGPEFLTYFNYEAQQDKSGLPNDRFSAERPEGSISTLTIQRTEQRDSAMYRCASSLAREEVREQYFGPGTRLTVT.

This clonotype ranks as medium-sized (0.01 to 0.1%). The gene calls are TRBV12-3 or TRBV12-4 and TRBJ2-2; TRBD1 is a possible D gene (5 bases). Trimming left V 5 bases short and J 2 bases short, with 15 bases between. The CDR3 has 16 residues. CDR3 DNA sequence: TGTGCCAGCAGTAGTACAGGACCAACAAACACCGGGGAGCTGTTTTTT. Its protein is CASSSTGPTNTGELFF.

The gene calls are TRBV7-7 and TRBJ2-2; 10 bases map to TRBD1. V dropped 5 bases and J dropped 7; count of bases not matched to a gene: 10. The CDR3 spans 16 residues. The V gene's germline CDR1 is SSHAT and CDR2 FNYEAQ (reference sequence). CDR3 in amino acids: CASSRGTGEIIGELFF. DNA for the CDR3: TGTGCCAGCAGCCGGGGGACAGGGGAGATTATCGGGGAGCTGTTTTTT.